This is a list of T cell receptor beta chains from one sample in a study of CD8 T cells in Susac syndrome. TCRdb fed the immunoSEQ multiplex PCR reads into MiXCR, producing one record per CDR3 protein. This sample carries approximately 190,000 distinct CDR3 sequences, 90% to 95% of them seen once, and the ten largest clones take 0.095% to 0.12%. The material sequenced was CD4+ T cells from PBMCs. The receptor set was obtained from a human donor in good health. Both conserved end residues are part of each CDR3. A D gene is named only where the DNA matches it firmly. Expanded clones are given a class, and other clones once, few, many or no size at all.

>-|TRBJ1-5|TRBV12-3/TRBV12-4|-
TGTGCCAGCAGCCCGGGGGGGAACAATCAGCCCCAGCATTTT
CASSPGGNNQPQHF
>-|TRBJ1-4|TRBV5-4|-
TGTGCCAGCAGCAAGGGGGGGGCTAATGAAAAACTGTTTTTT
CASSKGGANEKLFF
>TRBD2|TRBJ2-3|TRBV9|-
TGTGCCAGCAGCGTAGCGGCATTAGCGGGGGGAATCACAGATACGCAGTATTTT
CASSVAALAGGITDTQYF
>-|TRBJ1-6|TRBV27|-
TGTGCCAGCAGTTTATCTACACAGGGAAGCTCCTATAATTCACCCCTCCACTTT
CASSLSTQGSSYNSPLHF
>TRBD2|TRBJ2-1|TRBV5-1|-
TGCGCCAGCAGGATGCATCGGGGGGGGAATAGCGATGAGCAGTTCTTC
CASRMHRGGNSDEQFF
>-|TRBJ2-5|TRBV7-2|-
TGTGCCAGCAGTTCCAGCCTGACTAGGTCGTGGGAGACCCAGTACTTC
CASSSSLTRSWETQYF
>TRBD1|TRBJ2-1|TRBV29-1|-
TGCAGCGATAACAGGGGGCAGTTCTTC
CSDNRGQFF
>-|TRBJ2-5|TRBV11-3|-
TGTGCCAGCAGCACTGATTACGCCCCGGAGACCCAGTACTTC
CASSTDYAPETQYF
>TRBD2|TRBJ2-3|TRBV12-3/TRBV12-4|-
TGTGCCAGCAGTTCTAGCGGGGGGGCCGGTACGCAGTATTTT
CASSSSGGAGTQYF
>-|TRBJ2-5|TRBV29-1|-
TGCAGCGTTACACGTCAAGAGACCCAGTACTTC
CSVTRQETQYF
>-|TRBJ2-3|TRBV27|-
TGTGCCAGCACCCTTAAGGGGGCGGGGACAGATACGCAGTATTTT
CASTLKGAGTDTQYF
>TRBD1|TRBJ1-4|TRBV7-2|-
TGTGCCAGCAGCACGACCGGGACAGGGCCCGAAAAACTGTTTTTT
CASSTTGTGPEKLFF
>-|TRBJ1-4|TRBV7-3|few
TGTGCCAGCAGCCGCGGGTCCAATGAAAAACTGTTTTTT
CASSRGSNEKLFF
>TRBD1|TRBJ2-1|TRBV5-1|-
TGCGCCAGCAGCTCTTCAGGACAGGGAGAGCAGTTCTTC
CASSSSGQGEQFF
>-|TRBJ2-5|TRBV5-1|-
TGCGCCAGCAGCATAGGACTGGGGATGGAGACCCAGTACTTC
CASSIGLGMETQYF
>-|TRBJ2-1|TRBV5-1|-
TGCGCCAGCAGCTCAATCTCCGGCATGAACAATGAGCAGTTCTTC
CASSSISGMNNEQFF
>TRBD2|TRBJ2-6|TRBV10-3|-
TGTGCCATCAGTGGGCGCGACTTGGGACTAGCGGGGACCTCTGGGGCCAACGTCCTGACTTTC
CAISGRDLGLAGTSGANVLTF
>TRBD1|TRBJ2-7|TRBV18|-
TGTGCCAGCTCACCAGTGGTTGCAGGGGGAGTCGAGCAGTACTTC
CASSPVVAGGVEQYF
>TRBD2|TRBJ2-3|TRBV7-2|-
TGTGCCAGCAGCTTGACTAGCGGGGGAACAGATACGCAGTATTTT
CASSLTSGGTDTQYF
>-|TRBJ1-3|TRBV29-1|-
TGCAGCGCTCGGGGCCTCCAGGGGACTGGAAACACCATATATTTT
CSARGLQGTGNTIYF
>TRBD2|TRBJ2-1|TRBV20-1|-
TGCAGTGCTAGGCGCGGGGGGGCCGTCAATGAGCAGTTCTTC
CSARRGGAVNEQFF
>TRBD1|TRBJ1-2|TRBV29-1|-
TGCAGCGTTGGTCCGGACAGGCCAGGCTACACCTTC
CSVGPDRPGYTF
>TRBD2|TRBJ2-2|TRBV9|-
TGTGCCAGCAGCCCTAGGACTAGCGGGGGAATACACCCCGGGGAGCTGTTTTTT
CASSPRTSGGIHPGELFF
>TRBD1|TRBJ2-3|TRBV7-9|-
TGTGCCAGCAGCCCCGGGACAGGCACAGATACGCAGTATTTT
CASSPGTGTDTQYF
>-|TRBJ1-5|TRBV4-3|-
TGCGCCAGCAGCCAAGATTTGAGGGGCGGTCAGCCCCAGCATTTT
CASSQDLRGGQPQHF
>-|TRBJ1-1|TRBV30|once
TGTGCCTCCTCCCGGACGGTTATGAACACTGAAGCTTTCTTT
CASSRTVMNTEAFF
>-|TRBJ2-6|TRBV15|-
TGTGCCACCAGCAGAGATACTCGGGGGTTAGGTGTTTCTGGGGCCAACGTCCTGACTTTC
CATSRDTRGLGVSGANVLTF
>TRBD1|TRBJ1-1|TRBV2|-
TGTGCCAGCAGCGCTACGCCCAGGGGGGCGAACACTGAAGCTTTCTTT
CASSATPRGANTEAFF
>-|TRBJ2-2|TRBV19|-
TGTGCCAGTAGTGGTATAGTCCTAGCGTCCGGGGAGCTGTTTTTT
CASSGIVLASGELFF
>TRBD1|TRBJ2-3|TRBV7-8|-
TGTGCCAGCAGTCTGACAGGGGGCACAGATACGCAGTATTTT
CASSLTGGTDTQYF
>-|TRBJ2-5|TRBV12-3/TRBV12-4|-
TGTGCCAGCACCCTGGGGGGCCAAGAGACCCAGTACTTC
CASTLGGQETQYF
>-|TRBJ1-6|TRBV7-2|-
TGTGCCAGCAGCTTTACAGCGAGCTCCTATAATTCACCCCTCCACTTT
CASSFTASSYNSPLHF
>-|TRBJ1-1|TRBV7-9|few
TGTGCCAGCAGCTCTCGGGGGATCACTGAAGCTTTCTTT
CASSSRGITEAFF
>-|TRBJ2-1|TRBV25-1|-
TGTGCCAGCAGTGAAGGGTTGGGGTACAATGAGCAGTTCTTC
CASSEGLGYNEQFF
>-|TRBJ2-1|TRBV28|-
TGTGCCAGCAGTCTACGACAGGAGCAGTTCTTC
CASSLRQEQFF
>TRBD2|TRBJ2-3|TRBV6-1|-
TGTGCCGGGACCATTAGCGGGGGCCTCACAGATACGCAGTATTTT
CAGTISGGLTDTQYF
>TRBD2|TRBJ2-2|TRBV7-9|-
TGTGCCAGCAGCTTGCGACTAGCGGGGCCGAACACCGGGGAGCTGTTTTTT
CASSLRLAGPNTGELFF
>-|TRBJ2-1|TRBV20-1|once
TGCAGTGCTACACTCCGCTACAATGAGCAGTTCTTC
CSATLRYNEQFF
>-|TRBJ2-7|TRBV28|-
TGTGCCAGCAGTAGAAATAGGGATGGTGAATACGAGCAGTACTTC
CASSRNRDGEYEQYF